The 27 T cell receptor beta chains given below trace back to one sample, sequenced in a study of blood T cell repertoires in COVID-19. Clones were read by immunoSEQ multiplex PCR, and TCRdb kept only the in-frame ones, dropping some. The table shows about 140,000 clones, with more than 65% occurring only once. The sequencing sample was made of peripheral blood. The receptors derive from a man older than 75 with acute or convalescent COVID-19.

The J gene is TRBJ2-5, the V gene TRBV18; a possible D gene is TRBD1 (5 bases). Germline values: CDR1 KGHSH, CDR2 LQKENI. There are 14 residues in the CDR3. The V end lost 4 bases, the J end lost 1 base, and 10 bases lay between the germline ends. This chain's CDR3 is CASSLTVSQETQYF. CDR3 bases: TGTGCCAGCTCACTGACAGTTTCCCAAGAGACCCAGTACTTC.

The chain joins TRBV14 to TRBJ1-6; D is perhaps TRBD1 (5 bases). The CDR3 loop spans 16 amino acids. Germline V gene sequence: CDR1 SGHDN, CDR2 FVKESK. V lost 1 base, J lost 4 bases, and 11 bases lay in between. DNA for the CDR3: TGTGCCAGCAGCCAAGGTACCGGGACTTATAATTCACCCCTCCACTTT. Protein: CASSQGTGTYNSPLHF.

This clone was seen once. The V gene is TRBV28, the J gene TRBJ2-5; TRBD2 is a possible D gene (6 bases). This CDR3 has 15 amino acids. The germline V gene encodes CDR1 MDHEN and CDR2 SYDVKM. The V end was cut by 5 bases, the J end by 2 bases, with 15 bases between. For the CDR3, the DNA is TGTGCCAGCAGTCCACCCAGCGGGCCTCAAGAGACCCAGTACTTC. This sequence encodes CASSPPSGPQETQYF. The whole variable domain, filled in from reference TRBV28 and TRBJ2-5, reads DVKVTQSSRYLVKRTGEKVFLECVQDMDHENMFWYRQDPGLGLRLIYFSYDVKMKEKGDIPEGYSVSREKKERFSLILESASTNQTSMYLCASSPPSGPQETQYFGPGTRLLVL.

V gene TRBV3-1 (or the pseudogene TRBV3-2) combines with J gene TRBJ1-1; D is ambiguous. The V end lost 5 bases, the J end lost 11 bases, and 15 bases lay between the germline ends. This CDR3 has 12 residues. Germline CDR1 LGHDT, CDR2 YNNKEL (reference sequence). The CDR3 region is CASSSGGGRAFF. CDR3 bases: TGTGCCAGCAGCTCTGGCGGAGGGAGGGCTTTCTTT.

The chain employs TRBV5-1 and TRBJ2-7; 11 positions match TRBD2. With 4 bases clipped from V and 2 bases from J, the junction kept 8 bases outside the gene matches. From germline, CDR1 is SGHRS and CDR2 YFSETQ. The CDR3 has 16 residues. CDR3 sequence: CASSLSTSGGPYEQYF. CDR3 sequence (DNA): TGCGCCAGCAGCCTATCCACTAGCGGGGGACCCTACGAGCAGTACTTC.

The gene calls are TRBV7-8 and TRBJ1-6; D unresolved. The V end lost 4 bases, the J end lost 4 bases, and 11 bases lay between the germline ends. CDR1 and CDR2 from the germline V gene are SGHVS and FQNEAQ. CDR3 length: 15 amino acids. CDR3 amino acids: CASSSQNAYNSPLHF. CDR3 nucleotide sequence: TGTGCCAGCAGCTCCCAGAACGCTTATAATTCACCCCTCCACTTT.

This clone was picked up one time. The chain couples TRBV5-1 to TRBJ1-1; the match to TRBD1 covers 8 bases. J was trimmed by 0 bases and V by 6 bases; bases with no gene match: 13. Germline CDR1 reads SGHRS; CDR2 reads YFSETQ. The CDR3 is 17 residues long. This chain's CDR3 is CASKGAGGGVMNTEAFF. The CDR3 DNA reads TGCGCCAGCAAGGGTGCAGGGGGCGGAGTGATGAACACTGAAGCTTTCTTT.

This chain connects TRBV27 to TRBJ1-5; D may be TRBD1 (5 bases). The V end was cut by 4 bases, the J end by 4 bases, with 8 bases between. Germline CDR1 MNHEY, CDR2 SMNVEV (reference sequence). CDR3 size: 13 residues. CDR3 amino acids: CASSYTGNQPQHF. The CDR3 coding sequence is TGTGCCAGCAGTTACACAGGTAATCAGCCCCAGCATTTT.

This clone showed up just once. The chain has TRBV3-1 (or the pseudogene TRBV3-2) and TRBJ1-2; unclear D gene. V lost 3 bases and J 3 bases, leaving 5 bases between the germline ends. Germline CDR1 is LGHDT and CDR2 is YNNKEL (reference sequence). This CDR3 has 12 residues. Written as DNA, the CDR3 is TGTGCCAGCAGCCAGGGAGACTATGGCTACACCTTC. Protein sequence: CASSQGDYGYTF.

The chain employs TRBV9 and TRBJ2-5; D gene unclear. The CDR3 is made up of 13 amino acids. Germline assignment: CDR1 SGDLS and CDR2 YYNGEE. V lost 0 bases and J lost 2, with 5 bases in between. In DNA, the CDR3 is TGTGCCAGCAGCGTAGACATACAAGAGACCCAGTACTTC. This translates into CASSVDIQETQYF. The whole variable domain, filled in from reference TRBV9 and TRBJ2-5, reads DSGVTQTPKHLITATGQRVTLRCSPRSGDLSVYWYQQSLDQGLQFLIQYYNGEERAKGNILERFSAQQFPDLHSELNLSSLELGDSALYFCASSVDIQETQYFGPGTRLLVL.

The chain uses TRBV28 and TRBJ1-1; 7 nucleotides match TRBD1. CDR1 MDHEN and CDR2 SYDVKM come from the germline V gene. With V trimmed by 6 bases and J by 2 bases, 6 bases remained unmatched. The CDR3 length is 14 residues. CDR3 loop: CASRPGQINTEAFF. CDR3 sequence (DNA): TGTGCCAGCAGACCGGGACAGATAAACACTGAAGCTTTCTTT.

This chain connects TRBV20-1 to TRBJ1-2; D call uncertain. Germline CDR1 reads DFQATT; CDR2 reads SNEGSKA (reference sequence). Trimming left V 3 bases short and J 1 base short, with 12 bases between. The CDR3 consists of 14 residues. The CDR3 spells CSASPGVGNYGYTF. The CDR3 DNA reads TGCAGTGCTAGTCCCGGGGTCGGTAACTATGGCTACACCTTC.

This clone appeared once. The chain is built from TRBV10-1 and TRBJ2-5; 8 bases fit TRBD1. This CDR3 is 15 amino acids long. The germline V gene has CDR1 WNHNN and CDR2 SYGVQD (reference sequence). With 3 bases clipped from V and 5 bases from J, the junction kept 8 bases outside the gene matches. CDR3 sequence: CASSDLQGAGETQYF. The CDR3 DNA reads as TGCGCCAGCAGTGATTTGCAGGGGGCCGGGGAGACCCAGTACTTC.

This chain joins TRBV7-2 and TRBJ2-7, with a possible D match to TRBD1 (5 bases). V lost 4 bases to trimming and J lost 2 bases, with 12 bases between them. The CDR3 spans 14 residues. Germline values: CDR1 SGHTA, CDR2 FQGNSA. CDR3 in DNA: TGTGCCAGCAGCTACCGACAGACAGCCTACGAGCAGTACTTC. Encoded protein: CASSYRQTAYEQYF.

The chain couples TRBV10-3 to TRBJ1-6; D gene uncertain. The CDR3 runs 13 residues. Trimming took off 9 bases at V and 0 bases at J, with 6 bases between the two ends. The germline V gene encodes CDR1 ENHRY and CDR2 SYGVKD. CDR3 DNA sequence: TGTGCCATTTCGAGCTCCTATAATTCACCCCTCCACTTT. The encoded protein is CAISSSYNSPLHF.

This chain uses TRBV6-5 with TRBJ1-1; maybe TRBD1 (6 bases). V shed 6 bases and J shed 5 bases, with 19 bases lying between them. The CDR3 length is 15 residues. Germline CDR1 and CDR2: MNHEY and SVGAGI. The CDR3 region is CASRRGDIGGTEAFF. In DNA, the CDR3 is TGTGCCAGCAGGAGAGGGGACATCGGTGGGACTGAAGCTTTCTTT.

The chain combines TRBV5-4 with TRBJ2-7; TRBD2 is a possible D gene (5 bases). The V end was cut by 2 bases, the J end by 2 bases, with 14 bases between. CDR3 size: 15 residues. Looked up from germline, CDR1 is SGHNT and CDR2 is YYREEE (reference sequence). The DNA of the CDR3 is TGTGCCAGCAGCTTAGGCGGGCTGGGAGCCTACGAGCAGTACTTC. Amino acid sequence: CASSLGGLGAYEQYF.

The chain is built from TRBV27 and TRBJ1-3, with D maybe TRBD1 (5 bases). There are 16 residues in the CDR3. Trimming took off 11 bases at V and 0 bases at J, with 20 bases between the two ends. Germline values: CDR1 MNHEY, CDR2 SMNVEV (reference sequence). CDR3 in DNA: TGTGCCTCCGCCCGAAGCGGGGGGTACTCTGGAAACACCATATATTTT. Protein: CASARSGGYSGNTIYF.

This sequence joins TRBV27 and TRBJ2-1, with TRBD2 identical over 10 bases. From germline, CDR1 is MNHEY and CDR2 SMNVEV (reference sequence). V shed 10 bases, J shed 8 bases, and the junction held 11 bases outside the gene matches. The CDR3 totals 14 residues. For the CDR3, the DNA is TGTGCCACCCGAGGAAGCGGGGGGGCACATGAGCAGTTCTTC. Amino acid sequence: CATRGSGGAHEQFF.

This clone showed up just once. This chain links TRBV21-1 with TRBJ2-5; the table's TRBD2 call for D was not verified on the DNA. TRBV21-1 is noted as a pseudogene. The CDR3 has 12 residues. The DNA of the CDR3 is TGTGCCAGCAGCAATCAACGGGAGACCCAGTACTTC. Encoded protein: CASSNQRETQYF.

The V call is TRBV7-9, the J call TRBJ1-4; TRBD1 matches 7 bases. V dropped 5 bases and J dropped 7; count of bases not matched to a gene: 10. Germline V gene lookup returns CDR1 SEHNR and CDR2 FQNEAQ (reference sequence). There are 15 residues in the CDR3. The CDR3 region is CASSPPGTAGEKLFF. The CDR3, as DNA: TGTGCCAGCAGCCCCCCCGGGACAGCGGGTGAAAAACTGTTTTTT.

The rearrangement uses TRBV4-3 and TRBJ1-5, with D unresolved. The CDR3 length is 13 residues. V was pared by 2 bases and J by 6 bases, with 8 bases between. The V gene's germline CDR1 is LGHNA and CDR2 YSLEER. CDR3 sequence reads: CASSQTPSQPQHF. Written as DNA, the CDR3 is TGCGCCAGCAGCCAAACTCCGAGTCAGCCCCAGCATTTT.

This clone was recorded only once. The chain combines TRBV28 with TRBJ1-1; perhaps TRBD1 as D (5 bases). V lost 5 bases, J lost 10 bases, and 20 bases lay in between. CDR1 and CDR2 from the germline V gene are MDHEN and SYDVKM. This CDR3 region has 14 residues. The CDR3 region has the DNA TGTGCCAGCAGTCTGACAGAGCCGCTCCAAGGAGCTTTCTTT. Its translation is CASSLTEPLQGAFF. Based on the CDR3 plus reference TRBV28 and TRBJ1-1, the full variable domain is DVKVTQSSRYLVKRTGEKVFLECVQDMDHENMFWYRQDPGLGLRLIYFSYDVKMKEKGDIPEGYSVSREKKERFSLILESASTNQTSMYLCASSLTEPLQGAFFGQGTRLTVV.

This clone showed up just once. The V gene is TRBV27, the J gene TRBJ2-3; D remains unclear. Trimming cost V 1 base and J 2 bases, with 7 bases left between them. This CDR3 region has 14 residues. Germline assignment: CDR1 MNHEY and CDR2 SMNVEV (reference sequence). The CDR3 sequence: CASSLWADTDTQYF. In DNA form, the CDR3 reads TGTGCCAGCAGTTTATGGGCAGACACAGATACGCAGTATTTT.

This clone was seen more than once but under ten times. This CDR3 reads CASSLAVGDGYTF. The DNA of the CDR3 is TGTGCCAGCAGCTTGGCCGTAGGGGATGGCTACACCTTC. The gene calls are TRBV5-6 and TRBJ1-2; possibly TRBD1 for D (5 bases). CDR1 SGHDT and CDR2 YYEEEE come from the germline V gene. Trimming removed 0 bases at V and 6 bases at J, with 9 bases between. This CDR3 region has 13 residues.

The V call is TRBV2, the J call TRBJ2-7; TRBD1 aligns across 8 bases. Germline-derived CDR1 and CDR2 are SNHLY and FYNNEI. The V and J ends lost 0 bases and 6 bases, in that order; junction bases with no gene match: 10. The length of the CDR3 is 16 residues. The CDR3 sequence: CASSEALPGQGVEQYF. The CDR3 nucleotides read TGTGCCAGCAGTGAAGCGCTTCCCGGACAGGGTGTCGAGCAGTACTTC.

V is TRBV14 and J is TRBJ2-7; 8 bases are a match to TRBD1. The V and J ends lost 3 bases and 3 bases, in that order; junction bases with no gene match: 10. The CDR3 covers 16 residues. Looked up from germline, CDR1 is SGHDN and CDR2 is FVKESK. CDR3 amino acids: CASSHLSRTGNYEQYF. CDR3 nucleotides: TGTGCCAGCAGCCACCTGAGTCGGACAGGGAACTACGAGCAGTACTTC. Variable domain in full (rest from reference TRBV14 and TRBJ2-7): EAGVTQFPSHSVIEKGQTVTLRCDPISGHDNLYWYRRVMGKEIKFLLHFVKESKQDESGMPNNRFLAERTGGTYSTLKVQPAELEDSGVYFCASSHLSRTGNYEQYFGPGTRLTVT.